Listed below are T cell receptor beta chains from one sample, sequenced in a study of response to subunit inactivated influenza vaccine. TCRdb passed the RT-PCR reads through MiXCR, listing each CDR3 protein once. This table has approximately 490,000 distinct CDR3 sequences, more than 7% appearing once. Sequences were derived from PBMCs from blood, sampled 23 months after vaccination. The receptors come from a man aged 45 to 70 who received an inactivated influenza vaccine. The CDR3 runs from the conserved cysteine through the conserved F or W. D genes are given only for firm matches. A row's size may be missing; if present it is once, few, many or a size class.

V gene,clone size,J gene,D gene,CDR3 protein,CDR3 DNA
TRBV4-3,many,TRBJ2-2,-,CASSLELGSDTGELFF,TGCGCCAGCAGCCTTGAGTTAGGGTCGGACACCGGGGAGCTGTTTTTT
TRBV12-3/TRBV12-4,many,TRBJ2-5,-,CASSPRRQETQYF,TGTGCCAGCAGCCCTCGACGGCAAGAGACCCAGTACTTC
TRBV18,-,TRBJ2-2,-,CASSPPVLGITGELFF,TGTGCCAGCTCACCACCGGTATTGGGGATCACCGGGGAGCTGTTTTTT
TRBV15,many,TRBJ2-7,-,CATSTRTLREQYF,TGTGCCACCAGCACTCGGACGCTTCGGGAGCAGTACTTC
TRBV20-1,many,TRBJ2-2,-,CSAGRGTYGWTGELFF,TGCAGTGCTGGCCGCGGGACCTATGGGTGGACCGGGGAGCTGTTTTTT
TRBV4-2,-,TRBJ1-4,TRBD1,CASSQHSRDRDEKLFF,TGTGCCAGCAGCCAACACTCTCGGGACAGGGATGAAAAACTGTTTTTT
TRBV12-3/TRBV12-4,-,TRBJ2-7,TRBD1,CASSSTVRQGPWGSYEQYF,TGTGCCAGCAGTTCCACCGTGAGACAGGGGCCATGGGGGTCCTACGAGCAGTACTTC
TRBV24-1,-,TRBJ2-3,TRBD2,CATSLTGGPRDTQYF,TGTGCCACCAGTCTTACGGGAGGCCCTCGAGATACGCAGTATTTT
TRBV9,-,TRBJ2-3,-,CASSADGTSTQYF,TGTGCCAGCAGCGCCGACGGGACATCGACGCAGTATTTT
TRBV24-1,-,TRBJ2-2,TRBD2,CATSDPGLAGGMAGELFF,TGTGCCACCAGTGATCCGGGACTAGCGGGAGGTATGGCCGGGGAGCTGTTTTTT
TRBV27,-,TRBJ1-1,TRBD1,CASRGTGRTEAFF,TGTGCCAGCCGGGGGACAGGGCGGACTGAAGCTTTCTTT
TRBV7-2,-,TRBJ2-5,-,CASSAGLTLQYF,TGTGCCAGCAGCGCCGGGTTGACCCTTCAGTACTTC
TRBV6-2/TRBV6-3,few,TRBJ1-5,-,CATLLRYDQPQHF,TGTGCCACCTTGCTACGGTACGATCAGCCCCAGCATTTT
TRBV23-1,few,TRBJ1-3,-,CASSQRDGLNTIYF,TGCGCCAGCAGTCAACGGGACGGGTTAAACACCATATATTTT
TRBV20-1,few,TRBJ2-1,-,CSARVRSGEGLNYNEQFF,TGCAGTGCTAGAGTTAGATCAGGGGAGGGCCTCAACTACAATGAGCAGTTCTTC
TRBV14,-,TRBJ2-5,-,CASSQDPRAQETQYF,TGTGCCAGCAGCCAAGATCCCAGAGCCCAAGAGACCCAGTACTTC
TRBV12-3/TRBV12-4,few,TRBJ2-2,-,CASSSVPGELFF,TGTGCCAGCAGTTCTGTGCCCGGGGAGCTGTTTTTT
TRBV12-3/TRBV12-4,few,TRBJ2-3,-,CASSLEGLIADTQYF,TGTGCCAGCAGTTTAGAAGGATTGATCGCAGATACGCAGTATTTT
TRBV4-2,many,TRBJ1-5,TRBD1,CASSQPAGTGGQQPQHF,TGTGCCAGCAGCCAACCCGCCGGGACAGGGGGCCAACAGCCCCAGCATTTT
TRBV29-1,-,TRBJ1-1,-,CSAQEGEANTEAFF,TGCAGCGCCCAGGAGGGGGAAGCGAACACTGAAGCTTTCTTT
TRBV5-1,few,TRBJ2-1,TRBD2,CASSGGEPYNEQFF,TGCGCCAGCAGTGGGGGGGAGCCCTACAATGAGCAGTTCTTC
TRBV29-1,few,TRBJ2-2,-,CSVGRREVTGELFF,TGCAGCGTTGGACGCAGGGAAGTAACCGGGGAGCTGTTTTTT
TRBV6-1,-,TRBJ1-1,TRBD1,CASKIGQANTEAFF,TGTGCCAGCAAGATAGGACAGGCCAACACTGAAGCTTTCTTT
TRBV6-5,-,TRBJ2-7,-,CASSYGFEGGEQYF,TGTGCCAGCAGTTACGGATTCGAGGGCGGCGAGCAGTACTTC
TRBV7-8,-,TRBJ2-7,-,CASSLELTSRQYF,TGTGCCAGCAGCTTAGAGCTAACTAGTCGGCAGTACTTC
TRBV20-1,few,TRBJ1-2,-,CSASSSRARTNYGYTF,TGCAGTGCTAGTTCAAGTCGGGCCAGGACTAACTATGGCTACACCTTC
TRBV11-3,few,TRBJ2-5,TRBD2,CASSPGGGDQETQYF,TGTGCCAGCAGCCCCGGCGGGGGGGATCAAGAGACCCAGTACTTC
TRBV11-1,-,TRBJ2-1,-,CASGSGGIKNEQFF,TGTGCCAGCGGTTCAGGGGGGATTAAGAATGAGCAGTTCTTC
TRBV6-1,-,TRBJ2-2,TRBD2,CASTGLAGAGELFF,TGTGCCAGCACAGGACTAGCTGGCGCCGGGGAGCTGTTTTTT
TRBV3-1,many,TRBJ1-3,TRBD1,CASSQRGQADGNTIYF,TGTGCCAGCAGCCAACGGGGACAGGCAGACGGAAACACCATATATTTT
TRBV10-3,-,TRBJ2-3,TRBD2,CAISGGTSGGNTDTQYF,TGTGCCATCAGTGGTGGGACTAGCGGAGGGAACACAGATACGCAGTATTTT
TRBV7-6,-,TRBJ2-2,TRBD2,CASSLVGGGRNTGELFF,TGTGCCAGCAGCTTGGTAGGCGGGGGACGGAACACCGGGGAGCTGTTTTTT
TRBV27,many,TRBJ2-7,-,CASSLSQGYEQYF,TGTGCCAGCAGTTTATCTCAGGGTTACGAGCAGTACTTC
TRBV18,-,TRBJ2-1,TRBD2,CASSPRLAGALSYNEQFF,TGTGCCAGCTCACCACGACTAGCGGGGGCCCTTTCCTACAATGAGCAGTTCTTC
TRBV29-1,-,TRBJ2-2,TRBD1,CSVRRGQVVPGELFF,TGCAGCGTCCGAAGGGGACAGGTAGTTCCCGGGGAGCTGTTTTTT
TRBV9,-,TRBJ2-2,-,CASSVGWRSGGGELFF,TGTGCCAGCAGCGTAGGGTGGCGGAGTGGAGGCGGGGAGCTGTTTTTT
TRBV3-1,few,TRBJ1-2,-,CASSPDTSYGYTF,TGTGCCAGCAGCCCGGACACTAGCTATGGCTACACCTTC
TRBV7-2,-,TRBJ2-7,-,CASSSSERSEQYF,TGTGCCAGCAGCTCTAGCGAGAGGAGCGAGCAGTACTTC
TRBV29-1,few,TRBJ2-5,-,CSVEQGSETQYF,TGCAGCGTTGAGCAGGGCTCAGAGACCCAGTACTTC
TRBV21-1,many,TRBJ1-5,-,CASSKSGAEPQHF,TGTGCCAGCAGCAAAAGCGGGGCTGAGCCCCAGCATTTT
TRBV9,few,TRBJ2-5,-,CASSVRDTETQYF,TGTGCCAGCAGCGTCCGGGACACGGAGACCCAGTACTTC
TRBV7-3,many,TRBJ1-1,-,CASSFRNLTEAFF,TGTGCCAGCAGCTTTAGGAACTTAACTGAAGCTTTCTTT
TRBV5-1,few,TRBJ2-3,TRBD2,CASSVGERGAYTDTQYF,TGCGCCAGCAGCGTTGGCGAGCGGGGGGCCTACACAGATACGCAGTATTTT